Below, one T cell receptor (beta chain) is given with its context. Participants reported their clinical history, and cohort assignment relied on those reports. Cohort 3 donors were reported recovered after two negative PCRs, clearance, or symptom resolution. The CDR3 contains 14 residues. V was trimmed by 1 base and J by 6 bases, leaving 12 bases between them. CDR1 is LGHDT and CDR2 is YNNKEL in the germline V gene (reference sequence). This sample is drawn from a study of blood T cell repertoires in COVID-19. The protocol was immunoSEQ multiplex PCR, while the TCRdb copy is restricted to in-frame clones and leaves out a portion. The data contain approximately 290,000 clones, 80% to 90% of them seen just once; the ten biggest clones take up roughly 4%.

This chain joins TRBV3-1 (or the pseudogene TRBV3-2) and TRBJ1-2; maybe TRBD1 (5 bases). The sequence was collected from a woman in her twenties or thirties who had recovered from COVID-19. The sample comprised PBMCs or T cells enriched from blood (not recorded which). CDR3 sequence reads: CASSQGIGGDGYTF. The CDR3 DNA follows: TGTGCCAGCAGCCAAGGAATAGGAGGGGATGGCTACACCTTC.